Listed below are T cell receptor beta chains from one sample, sequenced in a study of T cell responses to AZD1222 COVID-19 vaccine. Clones were read by immunoSEQ multiplex PCR, and TCRdb kept only the in-frame ones, dropping some. The profile shows 97,000 or so clones, about 88% of them singletons. Source: peripheral blood, taken on day 0 of AZD1222 vaccination. The source is an adult in good health. CDR3s include the opening cysteine and the closing phenylalanine or tryptophan. A D gene is named only where the DNA matches it firmly. Not all rows give a size; the values are once, few, many and, for expanded clones, a class.

V: TRBV2
size: once
D: TRBD1
J: TRBJ1-6
DNA: TGTGCCAGCAGGCAACAGGGGCAGGTTTCACCCCTCCACTTT
CDR3: CASRQQGQVSPLHF

V: TRBV11-2
size: NA
D: NA
J: TRBJ2-5
DNA: TGTGCCAGCAGCGTCATCAGGGGTCAAGAGACCCAGTACTTC
CDR3: CASSVIRGQETQYF

V: TRBV4-2
size: few
D: NA
J: TRBJ1-1
DNA: TGTGCCAGCAGCCCAGCGGGGGCCGGGAACACTGAAGCTTTCTTT
CDR3: CASSPAGAGNTEAFF

V: TRBV28
size: NA
D: NA
J: TRBJ2-7
DNA: TGTGCCAGCAGTTTAGGGGGGCTGGGCGAGCAGTACTTC
CDR3: CASSLGGLGEQYF

V: TRBV28
size: NA
D: TRBD1
J: TRBJ1-1
DNA: TGTGCCAGCGGCGTACAGGGGGCGCGAGCTTTCTTT
CDR3: CASGVQGARAFF

V: TRBV7-3
size: NA
D: NA
J: TRBJ2-2
DNA: TGTGCCAGCAGCTTAGGAGGGGTACACACCGGGGAGCTGTTTTTT
CDR3: CASSLGGVHTGELFF

V: TRBV6-5
size: NA
D: NA
J: TRBJ1-6
DNA: TGTGCCAGCAGTTATGTTGGGGGGAATTCACCCCTCCACTTT
CDR3: CASSYVGGNSPLHF

V: TRBV7-8
size: NA
D: NA
J: TRBJ2-7
DNA: TGTGCCAGCAGCTTGGATTTAGCGCGAAGTATCTACGAGCAGTACTTC
CDR3: CASSLDLARSIYEQYF

V: TRBV19
size: NA
D: NA
J: TRBJ2-5
DNA: TGTGCCAGTAGTATTCCCGACCAAGAGACCCAGTACTTC
CDR3: CASSIPDQETQYF

V: TRBV24-1
size: NA
D: TRBD2
J: TRBJ2-5
DNA: TGTGCCACCAGTGAGGCTGCCGGGACTAGCGGGAGTTGGGAGACCCAGTACTTC
CDR3: CATSEAAGTSGSWETQYF

V: TRBV10-3
size: NA
D: TRBD1
J: TRBJ1-5
DNA: TGTGCCAAGTACAGGGGTCCCTCGAGTCAGCCCCAGCATTTT
CDR3: CAKYRGPSSQPQHF

V: TRBV6-5
size: NA
D: TRBD1
J: TRBJ1-1
DNA: TGTGCCAGCAGTTATAGGGGACAGGGCACTGAAGCTTTCTTT
CDR3: CASSYRGQGTEAFF

V: TRBV19
size: few
D: NA
J: TRBJ1-5
DNA: TGTGCCAGTAGAACCCCAGGGTCCGGTCAGCCCCAGCATTTT
CDR3: CASRTPGSGQPQHF

V: TRBV4-2
size: NA
D: TRBD2
J: TRBJ2-7
DNA: TGTGCCAGCAGCCCCCGGGAAGCGGGAGTCCCCCTCGAGCAGTACTTC
CDR3: CASSPREAGVPLEQYF

V: TRBV4-3
size: NA
D: NA
J: TRBJ2-1
DNA: TGCGCCAGCAGCCAAGGTGCCAGGAGCTCCTACAATGAGCAGTTCTTC
CDR3: CASSQGARSSYNEQFF

V: TRBV7-3
size: NA
D: NA
J: TRBJ1-2
DNA: TGTGCCAGCAGCCCTAGCCGAGCCTCCGGTGTTGGCTACACCTTC
CDR3: CASSPSRASGVGYTF

V: TRBV12-5
size: NA
D: TRBD1
J: TRBJ2-3
DNA: TGTGCTAGTGGTTTGGCCACAGGGGCTAGGGGCACAGATACGCAGTATTTT
CDR3: CASGLATGARGTDTQYF

V: TRBV19
size: NA
D: NA
J: TRBJ2-2
DNA: TGTGCCAGTAGTGCCAGGGGAGAACCCGGGGAGCTGTTTTTT
CDR3: CASSARGEPGELFF

V: TRBV4-2
size: NA
D: NA
J: TRBJ2-7
DNA: TGTGCCAGCAGCCAAGACCTAGGGGCCACCTACGAGCAGTACTTC
CDR3: CASSQDLGATYEQYF

V: TRBV12-1
size: NA
D: NA
J: TRBJ2-1
DNA: TGTGCCAGCGAGCCTAGGACCTACAATGAGCAGTTCTTC
CDR3: CASEPRTYNEQFF

V: TRBV6-5
size: NA
D: NA
J: TRBJ2-7
DNA: TGTGCCAGCAGTTACGACCGAGACTACGAGCAGTACTTC
CDR3: CASSYDRDYEQYF

V: TRBV28
size: NA
D: NA
J: TRBJ1-2
DNA: TGTGCCAGCAGACCGGGGGCGGGCGGCTACACCTTC
CDR3: CASRPGAGGYTF

V: TRBV4-3
size: NA
D: TRBD1
J: TRBJ2-2
DNA: TGCGCCAGCAGCCCCCGGACAGGGGTGTTTCCCGGGGAGCTGTTTTTT
CDR3: CASSPRTGVFPGELFF

V: TRBV7-8
size: NA
D: NA
J: TRBJ2-4
DNA: TGTGCCAGCAGCTTAGCACTTGACAGATTAGCCAAAAACATTCAGTACTTC
CDR3: CASSLALDRLAKNIQYF

V: TRBV30
size: NA
D: NA
J: TRBJ2-7
DNA: TGTGCCTGGAGTGCAGGATTTGGTTCCTACGAGCAGTACTTC
CDR3: CAWSAGFGSYEQYF

V: TRBV5-4
size: NA
D: NA
J: TRBJ1-1
DNA: TGTGCCAGCAGCAGGGGGGGGAACACTGAAGCTTTCTTT
CDR3: CASSRGGNTEAFF

V: TRBV6-5
size: NA
D: TRBD2
J: TRBJ2-3
DNA: TGTGCCAGCACAGGGGCTCTAGCGGGAACGGATACGCAGTATTTT
CDR3: CASTGALAGTDTQYF

V: TRBV12-3/TRBV12-4
size: few
D: NA
J: TRBJ2-2
DNA: TGTGCCAGCAGTCAAGGCACCGGGGAGCTGTTTTTT
CDR3: CASSQGTGELFF

V: TRBV7-9
size: NA
D: NA
J: TRBJ1-1
DNA: TGTGCCAGCAGCTTAGTAAGAGACAGAATGTCCACTGAAGCTTTCTTT
CDR3: CASSLVRDRMSTEAFF

V: TRBV5-4
size: NA
D: NA
J: TRBJ1-2
DNA: TGTGCCAGCTCCCCCGGGGTACAGGGCTATGGCTACACCTTC
CDR3: CASSPGVQGYGYTF

V: TRBV28
size: NA
D: NA
J: TRBJ1-4
DNA: TGTGCCAGCAGTTTGGGGGCATCAACTAATGAAAAACTGTTTTTT
CDR3: CASSLGASTNEKLFF

V: TRBV3-1/TRBV3-2
size: NA
D: NA
J: TRBJ2-1
DNA: TGTGCCAGCAGCCACCTCCCCGCACAGGGAACCTACAATGAGCAGTTCTTC
CDR3: CASSHLPAQGTYNEQFF

V: TRBV6-2/TRBV6-3
size: NA
D: NA
J: TRBJ1-3
DNA: TGTGCCAGCAGTTACGGGGAAGTGCTCTCTGGAAACACCATATATTTT
CDR3: CASSYGEVLSGNTIYF

V: TRBV7-2
size: NA
D: NA
J: TRBJ1-2
DNA: TGTGCCAGCAGCCTTAACAGGGATACCTATGGCTACACCTTC
CDR3: CASSLNRDTYGYTF

V: TRBV7-3
size: NA
D: TRBD1
J: TRBJ2-7
DNA: TGTGCCAGCAGCTGGGACAGGGGCTCAGACGAGCAGTACTTC
CDR3: CASSWDRGSDEQYF

V: TRBV15
size: NA
D: NA
J: TRBJ1-1
DNA: TGTGCCACCAGCAGAGATCGCAATGCAGCTTTCTTT
CDR3: CATSRDRNAAFF

V: TRBV6-2/TRBV6-3
size: few
D: NA
J: TRBJ2-7
DNA: TGTGCCAGCAGCTTAGGGGCCTACGAGCAGTACTTC
CDR3: CASSLGAYEQYF

V: TRBV7-8
size: NA
D: TRBD1
J: TRBJ1-2
DNA: TGTGCCAGCAGCCCTTCGAGAGTGGGACAGAACTATGGCTACACCTTC
CDR3: CASSPSRVGQNYGYTF

V: TRBV12-3/TRBV12-4
size: NA
D: NA
J: TRBJ2-7
DNA: TGTGCCAGCAGCCCGGGCCAAGTGGGCGAGCAGTACTTC
CDR3: CASSPGQVGEQYF

V: TRBV12-5
size: NA
D: TRBD1
J: TRBJ1-1
DNA: TGTGCTAGTGGATCATCGCCAAAACAGGGGTTAATGTGGAACACTGAAGCTTTCTTT
CDR3: CASGSSPKQGLMWNTEAFF

V: TRBV12-5
size: NA
D: TRBD1
J: TRBJ2-5
DNA: TGTGCTAGTGCCCGGGACAGCCAAGAGACCCAGTACTTC
CDR3: CASARDSQETQYF

V: TRBV28
size: once
D: NA
J: TRBJ1-5
DNA: TGTGCCAGCAATCAGTCCGGGGGCCGACAGCCCCAGCATTTT
CDR3: CASNQSGGRQPQHF

V: TRBV28
size: NA
D: NA
J: TRBJ1-5
DNA: TGTGCCAGCAGATCTACAGGAATCGGGCAGCCCCAGCATTTT
CDR3: CASRSTGIGQPQHF

V: TRBV6-2/TRBV6-3
size: NA
D: TRBD1
J: TRBJ2-7
DNA: TGTGCCAGCAGTTACTTGGGACAGGAGTCCTACGAGCAGTACTTC
CDR3: CASSYLGQESYEQYF

V: TRBV5-1
size: once
D: TRBD1
J: TRBJ1-3
DNA: TGCGCCAGCAGCAGACAGGGCTCTTCCATCTCTGGAAACACCATATATTTT
CDR3: CASSRQGSSISGNTIYF

V: TRBV4-1
size: NA
D: NA
J: TRBJ1-4
DNA: TGCGCCAGCAGCCAAGCGCTCTTTGAAAAACTGTTTTTT
CDR3: CASSQALFEKLFF

V: TRBV11-2
size: once
D: NA
J: TRBJ1-1
DNA: TGTGCCAGCAGTCAAATACGGGGTCGCACTGAAGCTTTCTTT
CDR3: CASSQIRGRTEAFF